This entry describes one TCR beta chain. These data are taken from a study of blood T cells in healthy people across ages. Through a sample-barcoded 5' primer and a J-beta primer mix, a second PCR was run for roughly 6 to 12 cycles. TCRdb re-analysed the 5' RACE reads in MiXCR, keeping a single row per CDR3 protein. The sample holds approximately 1,100,000 distinct CDR3 sequences, 40% to 50% seen once. The CDR3 has 15 amino acids. The germline V gene encodes CDR1 DFQATT and CDR2 SNEGSKA (reference sequence). V lost 6 bases and J 0 bases, leaving 17 bases between the germline ends. Peripheral blood was drawn, around 9.5 milliliters per donor.

The chain is built from TRBV20-1 and TRBJ1-1; D perhaps matches TRBD1 (5 bases). The origin of this receptor is a woman in her fifties or sixties in good health. Source material: blood. CDR3 amino acids: CSAPRDGVMNTEAFF. The DNA of the CDR3 is TGCAGTGCCCCCAGGGACGGTGTAATGAACACTGAAGCTTTCTTT.